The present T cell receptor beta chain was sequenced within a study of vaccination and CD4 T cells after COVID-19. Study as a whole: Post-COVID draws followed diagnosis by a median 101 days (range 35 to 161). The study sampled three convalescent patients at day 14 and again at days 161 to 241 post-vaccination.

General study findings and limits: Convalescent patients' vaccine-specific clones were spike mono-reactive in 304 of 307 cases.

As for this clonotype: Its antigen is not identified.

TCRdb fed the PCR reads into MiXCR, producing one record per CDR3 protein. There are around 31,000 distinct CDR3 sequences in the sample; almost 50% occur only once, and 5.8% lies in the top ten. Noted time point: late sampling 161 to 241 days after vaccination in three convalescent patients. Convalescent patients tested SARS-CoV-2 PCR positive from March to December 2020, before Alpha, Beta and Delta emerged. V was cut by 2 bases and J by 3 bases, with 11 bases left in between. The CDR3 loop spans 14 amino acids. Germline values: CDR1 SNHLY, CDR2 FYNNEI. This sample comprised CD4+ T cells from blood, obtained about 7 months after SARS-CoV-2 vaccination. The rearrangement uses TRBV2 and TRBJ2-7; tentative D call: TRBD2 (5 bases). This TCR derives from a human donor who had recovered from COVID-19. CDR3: CASSELLSGYEQYF. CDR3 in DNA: TGTGCCAGCAGTGAACTGTTGAGCGGCTACGAGCAGTACTTC. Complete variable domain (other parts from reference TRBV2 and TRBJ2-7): EPEVTQTPSHQVTQMGQEVILRCVPISNHLYFYWYRQILGQKVEFLVSFYNNEISEKSEIFDDQFSVERPDGSNFTLKIRSTKLEDSAMYFCASSELLSGYEQYFGPGTRLTVT.